This T cell receptor (beta chain) was identified during a study of cytomegalovirus exposure and HLA in healthy donors. Vbeta (60) and Jbeta (13) primers were used in the PCR. Assay: immunoSEQ multiplex PCR; the TCRdb copy retains only in-frame clones and omits some. The table records more than 95,000 clones, 55% to 75% of them present only once. The CDR3 runs 15 residues. Trimming cost V 5 bases and J 8 bases; bases outside gene matches: 10. The V gene's germline CDR1 is GTSNPN and CDR2 SVGIG (reference sequence). What was sequenced was PBMCs. The chain combines TRBV30 with TRBJ2-1; the match to TRBD2 covers 12 bases. This clonotype was obtained from a man in his fifties or sixties in good health and CMV-seronegative. As DNA, the CDR3 is TGTGCCTGGGCCCTGCTAGCGGGAGGGCGATATGAGCAGTTCTTC. Its protein product is CAWALLAGGRYEQFF.